One and the same sample provided the 2 T cell receptor beta chains below, sequenced in a study of blood T cell repertoires in COVID-19. Sequencing used immunoSEQ multiplex PCR; TCRdb keeps in-frame clones, though not all of them. The sample lists about 170,000 clones, roughly 93% occurring once. The sequenced sample consisted of peripheral blood. Receptors were obtained from a man younger than 35 with COVID-19, enrolled during active disease.

As DNA, the CDR3 is TGTGCCAGCAGTTACTCGCAAAGGGGGATGGGGGATACGCAGTATTTT. Its translation is CASSYSQRGMGDTQYF. V is TRBV6-6 and J is TRBJ2-3; D is perhaps TRBD1 (6 bases). The CDR3 covers 16 residues. V shed 0 bases and J shed 6 bases, with 16 bases lying between them. The germline CDR1 and CDR2 sequences are MNHNY and SVGAGI (reference sequence).

This rearrangement joins TRBV7-6 to TRBJ2-7; no reliable D call. The V gene's germline CDR1 is SGHVS and CDR2 FNYEAQ. Trimming removed 5 bases at V and 1 base at J, with 12 bases between. The CDR3 length is 14 residues. The CDR3 sequence is CASSPRLSSYEQYF. DNA for the CDR3: TGTGCCAGCAGCCCTAGACTGTCTTCCTACGAGCAGTACTTC.